This TCR beta chain was recorded in a study of spatial heterogeneity in lung cancer. As for the study in general: Sequence detection consistently recorded a greater number of beta-chain than alpha-chain sequences. Raw reads contained each unique TCR and UMI combination more than ten times on average.

This clonotype showed up just a few times. Time point indicated: sample taken at primary tumor resection. Whole RNA, isolated from tumor, nontumor lung or frozen PBMC, was sequenced without prior sorting. A unique molecular identifier was carried by every single TCR cDNA molecule. Each CDR3 protein gets one entry after TCRdb re-called the 5' RACE reads with MiXCR. This table has about 45,000 distinct CDR3 sequences, around 15% appearing once. This sequence was found in a male donor with early-stage non-small cell lung cancer. The specimen comprised PBMCs, sampled at surgery.

CDR3 protein: CASSVDRVNTEAFF. The CDR3 region has the DNA TGTGCCAGCAGTGTGGACAGGGTGAACACTGAAGCTTTCTTT. The rearrangement uses TRBV6-1 and TRBJ1-1, with 8 bases matching TRBD1. This CDR3 has 14 amino acids. V shed 4 bases and J 0 bases; nucleotides not matched to a gene: 1. CDR1 is MNHNS and CDR2 is SASEGT in the germline V gene.